These 27 T cell receptor beta chains originate from one sample sequenced in a study of shared clonotypes between healthy human individuals. Assay: immunoSEQ multiplex PCR; the TCRdb copy retains only in-frame clones and omits some. Here the sample spans about 490,000 clones, 79% being singletons. Sequencing input: PBMCs. Receptors originate from a woman in her 40s in good health. Some clones in this sample may be carry-over from other donors' samples.

This rearrangement joins TRBV7-8 to TRBJ2-3, with unresolved D. V dropped 5 bases and J dropped 2 bases, with 14 bases sitting between them. The CDR3 extends over 15 amino acids. Germline V gene lookup returns CDR1 SGHVS and CDR2 FQNEAQ. The CDR3 DNA sequence: TGTGCCAGCAGCGAGACCCCGCACTCCACAGATACGCAGTATTTT. It translates to CASSETPHSTDTQYF.

The V call is TRBV30, the J call TRBJ2-1; the D is unclear. With 4 bases removed from V and 3 bases from J, the gap between germline ends came to 19 bases. The CDR3 is 16 residues long. Germline V gives CDR1 GTSNPN, CDR2 SVGIG (reference sequence). The CDR3 protein is CAWTFRVNSRYNEQFF. The CDR3 DNA is TGTGCCTGGACCTTCCGGGTGAACAGCCGCTACAATGAGCAGTTCTTC. The full variable domain, rest sourced from reference TRBV30 and TRBJ2-1, is SQTIHQWPATLVQPVGSPLSLECTVEGTSNPNLYWYRQAAGRGLQLLFYSVGIGQISSEVPQNLSASRPQDRQFILSSKKLLLSDSGFYLCAWTFRVNSRYNEQFFGPGTRLTVL.

The rearrangement joins TRBV2 to TRBJ2-5; TRBD2 aligns across 7 bases. CDR3 length equals 19 residues. Germline loops: CDR1 SNHLY, CDR2 FYNNEI. V lost 0 bases, J lost 5 bases, and 18 bases stayed unmatched. This CDR3 is CASSEAPLGLADLGETQYF. CDR3 in DNA: TGTGCCAGCAGTGAAGCACCGCTCGGGCTAGCGGACTTGGGGGAGACCCAGTACTTC.

This clone was counted a single time. At the DNA level, this CDR3 is encoded by other sequences in the same sample as well. The V and J genes are TRBV9 and TRBJ1-2; D call uncertain. Trimming took off 0 bases at V and 4 bases at J, with 7 bases between the two ends. The germline V gene has CDR1 SGDLS and CDR2 YYNGEE. The CDR3 is made up of 13 amino acids. The CDR3 reads CASSVAGTYGYTF. DNA of the CDR3: TGTGCCAGCAGCGTAGCGGGTACCTATGGCTACACCTTC.

The chain has TRBV27 and TRBJ2-7; TRBD2 aligns across 9 bases. The CDR3 length is 13 residues. Germline CDR1 reads MNHEY; CDR2 reads SMNVEV (reference sequence). The trim removed 10 bases at V and 4 bases at J, leaving 8 bases unmatched. The CDR3 DNA is TGTGCCATCGGGGGCGGGAGGGGTTACGAGCAGTACTTC. It specifies CAIGGGRGYEQYF.

The chain recombines TRBV28 with TRBJ2-2; 7 bases agree with TRBD1. CDR1 and CDR2 (germline): MDHEN, SYDVKM. The CDR3 consists of 17 residues. With 3 bases clipped from V and 4 bases from J, the junction kept 11 bases outside the gene matches. The DNA for the CDR3 is TGTGCCAGCAGTTTGGTACCTACAGGGGCCTTCACCGGGGAGCTGTTTTTT. Amino acids: CASSLVPTGAFTGELFF.

The chain employs TRBV5-4 and TRBJ2-5; TRBD1 matches at 8 bases. Trimming cost V 4 bases and J 5 bases; bases outside gene matches: 16. There are 17 residues in the CDR3. CDR1 is SGHNT, CDR2 YYREEE, per germline (reference sequence). The DNA of the CDR3 is TGTGCCAGCAGCCGAGGGGGATCAGGGGGCCCCCAGGAGACCCAGTACTTC. This codes for CASSRGGSGGPQETQYF. The whole variable domain, filled in from reference TRBV5-4 and TRBJ2-5, reads ETGVTQSPTHLIKTRGQQVTLRCSSQSGHNTVSWYQQALGQGPQFIFQYYREEENGRGNFPPRFSGLQFPNYSSELNVNALELDDSALYLCASSRGGSGGPQETQYFGPGTRLLVL.

V is TRBV2 and J is TRBJ2-3; D gene ambiguous. V lost 7 bases and J 0 bases, leaving 11 bases between the germline ends. Germline assignment: CDR1 SNHLY and CDR2 FYNNEI. The CDR3 length is 14 residues. The CDR3 nucleotides read TGTGCCAGCATTAGGCAGAGAAGCACAGATACGCAGTATTTT. It specifies CASIRQRSTDTQYF. Drawing the rest from reference TRBV2 and TRBJ2-3, the complete variable domain is EPEVTQTPSHQVTQMGQEVILRCVPISNHLYFYWYRQILGQKVEFLVSFYNNEISEKSEIFDDQFSVERPDGSNFTLKIRSTKLEDSAMYFCASIRQRSTDTQYFGPGTRLTVL.

The chain is built from TRBV4-1 and TRBJ2-1; 7 nucleotides align to TRBD2. CDR1 is MGHRA and CDR2 is YSYEKL in the germline V gene. The CDR3 runs to 16 residues. V trimming: 1 base; J trimming: 5 bases; junction bases outside the gene matches: 8. The DNA of the CDR3 is TGCGCCAGCAGCCAAGTGGAAAGGGGAGGGGACAATGAGCAGTTCTTC. Its protein is CASSQVERGGDNEQFF.

J is TRBJ2-5 and V is TRBV21-1. TRBV21-1 is tagged as a pseudogene. CDR3 length equals 15 residues. This CDR3 reads CASSKVKGLVETQYF. The CDR3 DNA reads as TGTGCCAGCAGCAAAGTTAAGGGTTTGGTTGAGACCCAGTACTTC.

The chain uses TRBV2 and TRBJ1-2, with a weak D call TRBD1 (5 bases). Germline values: CDR1 SNHLY, CDR2 FYNNEI. This CDR3 contains 14 residues. V was clipped by 7 bases and J by 4 bases, with 16 bases between them. CDR3 amino acids: CASTYEGPGYGYTF. The CDR3 DNA follows: TGTGCCAGCACTTACGAGGGGCCTGGCTATGGCTACACCTTC.

The chain has TRBV4-1 and TRBJ2-5; 7 bases map to TRBD1. The DNA end favors TRBJ2-7, so the J call may be wrong. Per germline, CDR1 MGHRA and CDR2 YSYEKL. The CDR3 spans 13 residues. Here the CDR3 reads CASSLGTAYEQYF. For the CDR3, the DNA is TGCGCCAGCAGCCTCGGGACAGCCTACGAGCAGTACTTC.

V and J are TRBV5-1 and TRBJ2-7; TRBD2 aligns across 7 bases. The CDR3 sequence is 17 residues long. Germline values: CDR1 SGHRS, CDR2 YFSETQ. Unmatched junction bases numbered 9, after V lost 0 bases and J lost 0 bases. For the CDR3, the DNA is TGCGCCAGCAGCTTGGCCGGGGGAGGGTACGGCTCCTACGAGCAGTACTTC. Translated, it gives CASSLAGGGYGSYEQYF.

This clone appeared a few times. The gene calls are TRBV4-1 and TRBJ1-4; D call uncertain. From germline, CDR1 is MGHRA and CDR2 YSYEKL. CDR3 size: 11 residues. Trimming stripped 8 bases from V and 8 bases from J, with 9 bases between. CDR3 region: CASRRHEKLFF. As DNA, the CDR3 is TGCGCCAGCCGGAGACACGAAAAACTGTTTTTT.

The V call is TRBV5-1, the J call TRBJ2-3, with D possibly matching TRBD1 (6 bases). The ends were cut back, 0 bases at V and 6 bases at J, with 14 bases in the middle. Germline assignment: CDR1 SGHRS and CDR2 YFSETQ. The CDR3 extends over 15 amino acids. CDR3 coding DNA: TGCGCCAGCAGCTTGGGTCGGCAGGGGATGGATACGCAGTATTTT. It specifies CASSLGRQGMDTQYF.

The genes are TRBV7-8 and TRBJ2-1, with D unresolved. The ends were cut back, 3 bases at V and 8 bases at J, with 11 bases in the middle. Germline V CDR1 and CDR2: SGHVS, FQNEAQ. This CDR3 spans 13 amino acids. Here the CDR3 reads CASSFIIGDEQFF. The CDR3 DNA reads as TGTGCCAGCAGCTTCATCATTGGAGATGAGCAGTTCTTC.

The chain recombines TRBV7-9 with TRBJ2-7; the match to TRBD1 covers 7 bases. Looked up from germline, CDR1 is SEHNR and CDR2 is FQNEAQ (reference sequence). CDR3 size: 13 residues. The trim removed 5 bases at V and 6 bases at J, leaving 7 bases unmatched. The CDR3 nucleotides are TGTGCCAGCAGCCTCACAGGGGAAGTCGAGCAGTACTTC. It codes for CASSLTGEVEQYF.

The chain has TRBV9 and TRBJ2-2; 9 bases align to TRBD2. CDR3 length: 16 amino acids. The ends lost 3 bases at V and 6 bases at J; junction bases unmatched: 9. CDR1 SGDLS and CDR2 YYNGEE come from the germline V gene. CDR3 amino acids: CASSALLAGESGELFF. The CDR3 DNA follows: TGTGCCAGCAGCGCACTATTAGCGGGAGAATCCGGGGAGCTGTTTTTT.

This clone occurred once. A much more abundant neighbour one base away suggests this may be a read error. The sample carries other DNA sequences with the same CDR3. This chain links TRBV5-1 with TRBJ1-5; D remains unclear. Germline CDR1 reads SGHRS; CDR2 reads YFSETQ. This CDR3 spans 14 amino acids. V was clipped by 0 bases and J by 0 bases, with 4 bases between them. The CDR3 region is CASSLDGSNQPQHF. CDR3 DNA: TGCGCCAGCAGCTTGGACGGTAGCAATCAGCCCCAGCATTTT. Together with reference TRBV5-1 and TRBJ1-5, the CDR3 gives the full variable domain: KAGVTQTPRYLIKTRGQQVTLSCSPISGHRSVSWYQQTPGQGLQFLFEYFSETQRNKGNFPGRFSGRQFSNSRSEMNVSTLELGDSALYLCASSLDGSNQPQHFGDGTRLSIL.

This clone was observed a few times. The V call is TRBV5-1, the J call TRBJ2-5; D uncertain. CDR3 length: 14 residues. Germline CDR1 SGHRS, CDR2 YFSETQ. Trimming left V 4 bases short and J 1 base short, with 11 bases between. CDR3 in amino acids: CASSQPGSQETQYF. The DNA of the CDR3 is TGCGCCAGCAGCCAACCAGGCAGCCAAGAGACCCAGTACTTC.

Only a few counts were recorded for this clone. This rearrangement joins TRBV11-2 to TRBJ2-4; TRBD1 agrees at 8 bases. The germline gives CDR1 SGHAT, CDR2 FQNNGV. The CDR3 loop spans 13 amino acids. Trimming took 5 bases from V and 7 from J; bases not matched to a gene: 4. The CDR3 reads CASSQGAINIQYF. CDR3 in DNA: TGTGCCAGCAGCCAGGGGGCAATCAACATTCAGTACTTC.

The chain combines TRBV5-1 with TRBJ2-6; D is unresolved. CDR1 SGHRS and CDR2 YFSETQ come from the germline V gene. V was clipped by 4 bases and J by 3 bases, with 14 bases between them. This CDR3 comprises 16 residues. The CDR3 bases are TGCGCCAGCAGCCCCACCGCCGGTAGTGGGGCCAACGTCCTGACTTTC. It specifies CASSPTAGSGANVLTF.

The chain carries TRBV7-9 and TRBJ2-5; D is undetermined. V was pared by 1 base and J by 4 bases, with 13 bases between. Germline CDR1 and CDR2: SEHNR and FQNEAQ (reference sequence). CDR3 length equals 15 residues. CDR3 sequence reads: CASSLGPRNSETQYF. The CDR3 nucleotides read TGTGCCAGCAGCTTAGGTCCCCGAAACTCAGAGACCCAGTACTTC.

The sample holds one count of this clone. The chain combines TRBV7-2 with TRBJ2-5; TRBD1 or TRBD2 may be the D gene (6 bases each). The CDR3 loop spans 13 amino acids. CDR1 is SGHTA and CDR2 is FQGNSA in the germline V gene. The germline V and J ends were trimmed by 5 bases and 5 bases, with 12 bases remaining between them. The chain's CDR3 is CASSRGDVETQYF. The CDR3 nucleotides are TGTGCCAGCAGCAGGGGGGATGTGGAGACCCAGTACTTC.

The gene calls are TRBV7-3 and TRBJ1-1; TRBD1 is a possible D gene (5 bases). The CDR3 length is 14 residues. Per the germline V gene, CDR1 is SGHTA and CDR2 is FQGTGA. Trimming removed 4 bases from V and 5 bases from J, with 14 bases in between. CDR3 nucleotides: TGTGCCAGCAGCTCGGGGACTTGGGGGACTGAAGCTTTCTTT. Translation: CASSSGTWGTEAFF.

This chain connects TRBV18 to TRBJ1-5; 9 bases line up with TRBD1. The CDR3 spans 15 residues. Germline V gene data show CDR1 as KGHSH and CDR2 as LQKENI. Unmatched junction bases numbered 6, after V lost 3 bases and J lost 6 bases. For the CDR3, the DNA is TGTGCCAGCTCACCCGGACAGGGGACAGCTCAGCCCCAGCATTTT. As protein: CASSPGQGTAQPQHF.

The chain employs TRBV9 and TRBJ1-3, with D unresolved. The CDR3 runs to 15 residues. V lost 2 bases and J lost 0, with 9 bases in between. Germline CDR1 reads SGDLS; CDR2 reads YYNGEE. The chain's CDR3 is CASSVNIASGNTIYF. In DNA form, the CDR3 reads TGTGCCAGCAGCGTTAACATAGCCTCTGGAAACACCATATATTTT.